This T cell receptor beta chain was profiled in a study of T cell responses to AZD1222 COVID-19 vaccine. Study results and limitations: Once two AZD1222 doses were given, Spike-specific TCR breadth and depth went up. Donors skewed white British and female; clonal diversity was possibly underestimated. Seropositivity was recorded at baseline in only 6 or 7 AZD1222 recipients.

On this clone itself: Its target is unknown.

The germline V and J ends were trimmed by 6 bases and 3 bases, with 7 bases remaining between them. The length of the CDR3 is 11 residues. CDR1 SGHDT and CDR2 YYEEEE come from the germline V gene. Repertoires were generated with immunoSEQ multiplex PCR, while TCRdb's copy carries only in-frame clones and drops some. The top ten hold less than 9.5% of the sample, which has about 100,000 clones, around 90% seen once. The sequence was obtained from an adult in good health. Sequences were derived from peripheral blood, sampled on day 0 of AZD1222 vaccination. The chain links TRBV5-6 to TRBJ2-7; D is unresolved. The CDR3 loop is CASNRYYEQYF. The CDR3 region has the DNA TGTGCCAGCAACCGGTACTACGAGCAGTACTTC.